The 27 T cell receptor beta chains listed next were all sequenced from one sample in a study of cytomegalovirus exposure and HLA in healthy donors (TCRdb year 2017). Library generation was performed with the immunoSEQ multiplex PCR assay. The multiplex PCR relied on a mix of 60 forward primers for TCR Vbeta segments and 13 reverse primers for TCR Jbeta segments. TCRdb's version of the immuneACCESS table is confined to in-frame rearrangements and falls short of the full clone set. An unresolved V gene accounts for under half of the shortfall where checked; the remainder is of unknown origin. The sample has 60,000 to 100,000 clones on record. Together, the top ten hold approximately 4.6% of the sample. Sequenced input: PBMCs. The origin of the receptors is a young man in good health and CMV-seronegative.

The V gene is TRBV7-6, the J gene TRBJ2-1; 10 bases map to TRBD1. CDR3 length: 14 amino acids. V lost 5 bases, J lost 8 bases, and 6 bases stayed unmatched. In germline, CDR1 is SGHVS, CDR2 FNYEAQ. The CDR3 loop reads CASSASGTGDEQFF. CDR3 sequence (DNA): TGTGCCAGCAGCGCGTCAGGGACAGGGGATGAGCAGTTCTTC. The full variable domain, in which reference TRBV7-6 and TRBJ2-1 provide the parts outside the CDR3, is GAGVSQSPRYKVTKRGQDVALRCDPISGHVSLYWYRQALGQGPEFLTYFNYEAQQDKSGLPNDRFSAERPEGSISTLTIQRTEQRDSAMYRCASSASGTGDEQFFGPGTRLTVL.

The CDR3 DNA follows: TGTGCCAGCAGTGGCAGAACTAGCGGGAGGGACGAAGAGACCCAGTACTTC. Its translation: CASSGRTSGRDEETQYF. The chain employs TRBV25-1 and TRBJ2-5; TRBD2 aligns across 13 bases. This CDR3 contains 17 residues. Germline values: CDR1 MGHDK, CDR2 SYGVNS. The V and J ends lost 4 bases and 3 bases, in that order; junction bases with no gene match: 8.

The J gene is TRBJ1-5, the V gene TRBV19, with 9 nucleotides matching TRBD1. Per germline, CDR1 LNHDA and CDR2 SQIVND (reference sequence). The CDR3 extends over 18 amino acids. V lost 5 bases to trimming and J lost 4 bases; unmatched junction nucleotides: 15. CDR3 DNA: TGTGCCAGTAGTGCCCCCGGGACAGGGCTGAGGTTTAATCAGCCCCAGCATTTT. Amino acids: CASSAPGTGLRFNQPQHF.

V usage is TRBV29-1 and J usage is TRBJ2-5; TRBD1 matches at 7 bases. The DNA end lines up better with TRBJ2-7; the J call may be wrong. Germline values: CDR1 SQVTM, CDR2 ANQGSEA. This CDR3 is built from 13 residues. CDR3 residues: CSVAGQRFYEQYF. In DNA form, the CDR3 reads TGCAGCGTTGCGGGACAGAGGTTCTACGAGCAGTACTTC.

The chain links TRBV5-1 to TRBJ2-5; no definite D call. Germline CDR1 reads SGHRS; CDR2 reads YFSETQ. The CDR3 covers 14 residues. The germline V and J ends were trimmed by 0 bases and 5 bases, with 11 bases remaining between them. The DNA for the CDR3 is TGCGCCAGCAGCTTGGGTTCGGGTAGGGAGACCCAGTACTTC. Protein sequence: CASSLGSGRETQYF.

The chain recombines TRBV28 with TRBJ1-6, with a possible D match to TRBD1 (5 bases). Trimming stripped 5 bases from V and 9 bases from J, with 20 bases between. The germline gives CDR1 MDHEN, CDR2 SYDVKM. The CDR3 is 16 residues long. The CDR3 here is CASSPPGGSEGSPLHF. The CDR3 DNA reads TGTGCCAGCAGTCCCCCGGGGGGTTCAGAGGGTTCACCCCTCCACTTT.

CDR3 in amino acids: CACPRDSFGYGYTF. CDR3 DNA: TGTGCCTGCCCCCGGGACAGCTTTGGGTATGGCTACACCTTC. J is TRBJ1-2 and V is TRBV6-1; 7 nucleotides line up with TRBD1. The germline V gene has CDR1 MNHNS and CDR2 SASEGT. The CDR3 totals 14 residues. V dropped 11 bases and J dropped 5; count of bases not matched to a gene: 14.

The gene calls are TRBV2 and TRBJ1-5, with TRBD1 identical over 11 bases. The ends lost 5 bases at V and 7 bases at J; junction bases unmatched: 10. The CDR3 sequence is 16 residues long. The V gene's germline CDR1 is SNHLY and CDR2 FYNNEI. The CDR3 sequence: CASSRIRDRGMQPQHF. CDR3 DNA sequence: TGTGCCAGCAGTCGGATCCGGGACAGGGGGATGCAGCCCCAGCATTTT.

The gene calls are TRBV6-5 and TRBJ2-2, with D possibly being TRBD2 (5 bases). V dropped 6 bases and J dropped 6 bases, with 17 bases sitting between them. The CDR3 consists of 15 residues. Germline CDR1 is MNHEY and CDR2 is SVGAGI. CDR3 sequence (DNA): TGTGCCAGCAGGTCGGGGTGGGAAGAGGCCGGGGAGCTGTTTTTT. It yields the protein CASRSGWEEAGELFF.

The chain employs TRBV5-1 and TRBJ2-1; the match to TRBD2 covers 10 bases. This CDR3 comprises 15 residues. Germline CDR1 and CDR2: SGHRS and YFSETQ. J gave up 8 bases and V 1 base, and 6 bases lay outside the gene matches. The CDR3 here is CASSLNSGRSHEQFF. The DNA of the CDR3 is TGCGCCAGCAGCTTGAATAGCGGGAGGAGCCATGAGCAGTTCTTC.

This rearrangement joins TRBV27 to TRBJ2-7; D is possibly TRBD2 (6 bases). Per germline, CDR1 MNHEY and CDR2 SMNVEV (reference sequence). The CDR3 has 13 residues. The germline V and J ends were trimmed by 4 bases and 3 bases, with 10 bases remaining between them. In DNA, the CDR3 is TGTGCCAGCAGTTCGGGGGTCCTCTACGAGCAGTACTTC. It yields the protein CASSSGVLYEQYF.

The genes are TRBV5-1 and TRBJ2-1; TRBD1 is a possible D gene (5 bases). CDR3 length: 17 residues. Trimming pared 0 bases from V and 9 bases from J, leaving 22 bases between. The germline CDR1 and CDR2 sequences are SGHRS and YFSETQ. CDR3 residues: CASSLVSAGNTVGEQFF. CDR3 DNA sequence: TGCGCCAGCAGCTTGGTCTCTGCAGGGAATACAGTCGGTGAGCAGTTCTTC.

CDR3 protein: CASSPLGADTEAFF. The CDR3 DNA is TGTGCCAGCAGCCCCTTAGGGGCGGACACTGAAGCTTTCTTT. The rearrangement joins TRBV5-6 to TRBJ1-1; TRBD1 might be the D (5 bases). Germline-derived CDR1 and CDR2 are SGHDT and YYEEEE. V was clipped by 4 bases and J by 3 bases, with 13 bases between them. The CDR3 is made up of 14 amino acids.

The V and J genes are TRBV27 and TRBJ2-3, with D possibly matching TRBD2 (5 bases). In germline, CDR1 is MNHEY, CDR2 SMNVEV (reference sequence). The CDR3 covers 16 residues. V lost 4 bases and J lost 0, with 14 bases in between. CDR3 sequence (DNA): TGTGCCAGCAGTTCAACGGACTGGTACAGCACAGATACGCAGTATTTT. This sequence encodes CASSSTDWYSTDTQYF.

In DNA form, the CDR3 reads TGCGCCAGCAGCTTCGGACAGGGCGACTATGGCTACACCTTC. Protein: CASSFGQGDYGYTF. This chain links TRBV5-1 with TRBJ1-2; TRBD1 aligns across 8 bases. The CDR3 consists of 14 residues. Germline CDR1 is SGHRS and CDR2 is YFSETQ. V shed 2 bases and J 3 bases; nucleotides not matched to a gene: 3.

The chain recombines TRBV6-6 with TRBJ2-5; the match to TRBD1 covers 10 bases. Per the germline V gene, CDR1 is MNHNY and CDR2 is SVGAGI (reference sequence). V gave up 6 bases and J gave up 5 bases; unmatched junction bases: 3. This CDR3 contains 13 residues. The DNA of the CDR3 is TGTGCCAGCAGCAGACAGGGGGCGGAGACCCAGTACTTC. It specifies CASSRQGAETQYF.

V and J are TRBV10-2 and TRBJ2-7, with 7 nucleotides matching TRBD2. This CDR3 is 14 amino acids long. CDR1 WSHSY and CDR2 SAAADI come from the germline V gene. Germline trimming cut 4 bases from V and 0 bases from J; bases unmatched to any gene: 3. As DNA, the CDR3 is TGCGCCAGCAGTGGCGGGGGTTTCTCCTACGAGCAGTACTTC. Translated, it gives CASSGGGFSYEQYF.

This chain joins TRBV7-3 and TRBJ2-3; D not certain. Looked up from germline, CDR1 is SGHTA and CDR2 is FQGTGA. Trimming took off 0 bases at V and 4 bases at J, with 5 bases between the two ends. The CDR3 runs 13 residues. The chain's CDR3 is CASSLTSADTQYF. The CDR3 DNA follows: TGTGCCAGCAGCTTAACGTCCGCAGATACGCAGTATTTT.

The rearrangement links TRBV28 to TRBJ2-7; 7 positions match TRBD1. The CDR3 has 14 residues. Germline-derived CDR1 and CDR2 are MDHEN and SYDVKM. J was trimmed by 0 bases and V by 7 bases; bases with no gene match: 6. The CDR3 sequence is CASNRDSYSYEQYF. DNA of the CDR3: TGTGCCAGCAACCGGGACAGTTACTCCTACGAGCAGTACTTC.

Here the CDR3 reads CASSGSTSYPPRGTDTQYF. CDR3 DNA sequence: TGTGCCAGCAGCGGATCCACATCTTATCCCCCGAGGGGCACAGATACGCAGTATTTT. V gene TRBV9 combines with J gene TRBJ2-3; perhaps TRBD2 as D (5 bases). The ends were cut back, 3 bases at V and 1 base at J, with 24 bases in the middle. Germline V gene sequence: CDR1 SGDLS, CDR2 YYNGEE. The CDR3 contains 19 residues.

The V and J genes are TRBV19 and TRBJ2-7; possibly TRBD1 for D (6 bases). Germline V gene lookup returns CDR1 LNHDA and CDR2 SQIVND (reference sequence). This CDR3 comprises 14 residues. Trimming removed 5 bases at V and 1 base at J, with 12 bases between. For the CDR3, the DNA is TGTGCCAGTAGTCCCTCAGGGGTTTCCTACGAGCAGTACTTC. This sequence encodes CASSPSGVSYEQYF.

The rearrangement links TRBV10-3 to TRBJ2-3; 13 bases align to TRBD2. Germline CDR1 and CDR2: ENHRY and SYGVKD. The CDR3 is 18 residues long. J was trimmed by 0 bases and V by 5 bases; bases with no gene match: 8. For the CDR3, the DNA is TGTGCCATCAGTCCTACTAGCGGGGGGGCCTATAGCACAGATACGCAGTATTTT. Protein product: CAISPTSGGAYSTDTQYF.

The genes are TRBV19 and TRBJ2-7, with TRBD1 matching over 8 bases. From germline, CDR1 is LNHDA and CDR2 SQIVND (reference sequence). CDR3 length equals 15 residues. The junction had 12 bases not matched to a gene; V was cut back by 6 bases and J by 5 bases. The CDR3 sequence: CASSPHPGQVHEQYF. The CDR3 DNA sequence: TGTGCCAGTAGCCCTCATCCGGGACAGGTCCACGAGCAGTACTTC.

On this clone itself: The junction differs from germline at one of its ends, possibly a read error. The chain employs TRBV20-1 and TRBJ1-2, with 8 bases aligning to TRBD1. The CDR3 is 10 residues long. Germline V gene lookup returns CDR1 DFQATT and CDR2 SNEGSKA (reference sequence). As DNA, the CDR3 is TGCAGTGCTCAGGGGACAGGACTCCCCTTC. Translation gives CSAQGTGLPF.

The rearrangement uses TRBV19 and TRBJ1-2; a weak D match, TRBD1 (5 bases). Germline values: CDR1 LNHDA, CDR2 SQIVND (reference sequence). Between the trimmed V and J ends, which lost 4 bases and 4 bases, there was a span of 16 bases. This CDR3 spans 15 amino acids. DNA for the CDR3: TGTGCCAGTAGTACGTCTCACGGGACTGTCTATGGCTACACCTTC. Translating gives CASSTSHGTVYGYTF.

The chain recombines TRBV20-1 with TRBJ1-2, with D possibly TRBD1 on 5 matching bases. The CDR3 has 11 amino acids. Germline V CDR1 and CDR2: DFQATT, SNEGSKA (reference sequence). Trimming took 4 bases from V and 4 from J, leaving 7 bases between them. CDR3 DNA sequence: TGCAGTGCTACTGACAGCTATGGCTACACCTTC. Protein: CSATDSYGYTF.

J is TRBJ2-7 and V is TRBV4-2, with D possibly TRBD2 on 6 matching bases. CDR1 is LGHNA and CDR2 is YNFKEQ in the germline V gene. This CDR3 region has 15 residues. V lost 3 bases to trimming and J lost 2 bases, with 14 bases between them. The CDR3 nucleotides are TGTGCCAGCAGCCAGGGGGGACGGACTACCTACGAGCAGTACTTC. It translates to CASSQGGRTTYEQYF.